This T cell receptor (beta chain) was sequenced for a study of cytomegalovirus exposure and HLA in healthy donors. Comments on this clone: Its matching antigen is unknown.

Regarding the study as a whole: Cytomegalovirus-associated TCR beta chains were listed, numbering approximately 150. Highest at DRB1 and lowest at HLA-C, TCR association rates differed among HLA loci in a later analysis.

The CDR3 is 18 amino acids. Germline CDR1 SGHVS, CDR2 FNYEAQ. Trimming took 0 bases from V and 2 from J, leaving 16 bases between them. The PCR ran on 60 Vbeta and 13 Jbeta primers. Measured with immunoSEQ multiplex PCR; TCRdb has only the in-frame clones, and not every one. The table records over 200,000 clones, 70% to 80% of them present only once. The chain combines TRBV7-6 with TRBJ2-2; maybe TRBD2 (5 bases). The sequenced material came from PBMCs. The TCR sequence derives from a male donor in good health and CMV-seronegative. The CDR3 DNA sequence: TGTGCCAGCAGCTTAGCAATTATAGGAGCGGATAACACCGGGGAGCTGTTTTTT. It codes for CASSLAIIGADNTGELFF.